This TCR beta chain came from a study of CD8 T cells in ankylosing spondylitis. In TCRdb, the 5' RACE reads were re-called with MiXCR into one record per CDR3 protein. The sample holds under 200,000 distinct CDR3 sequences, approximately 9% seen once. With V trimmed by 4 bases and J by 3 bases, 3 bases remained unmatched. Germline V gene sequence: CDR1 SGHTA, CDR2 FQGNSA. The CDR3 totals 15 residues. The chain carries TRBV7-2 and TRBJ2-6; 7 bases fit TRBD2. This receptor was identified in a female donor with ankylosing spondylitis or in good health (not recorded which). Source material: blood, either unsorted or a sorted T cell fraction (not recorded which). CDR3 in DNA: TGTGCCAGCAGCTCCGCTAGCGGTGGGGCCAACGTCCTGACTTTC. Its translation is CASSSASGGANVLTF.